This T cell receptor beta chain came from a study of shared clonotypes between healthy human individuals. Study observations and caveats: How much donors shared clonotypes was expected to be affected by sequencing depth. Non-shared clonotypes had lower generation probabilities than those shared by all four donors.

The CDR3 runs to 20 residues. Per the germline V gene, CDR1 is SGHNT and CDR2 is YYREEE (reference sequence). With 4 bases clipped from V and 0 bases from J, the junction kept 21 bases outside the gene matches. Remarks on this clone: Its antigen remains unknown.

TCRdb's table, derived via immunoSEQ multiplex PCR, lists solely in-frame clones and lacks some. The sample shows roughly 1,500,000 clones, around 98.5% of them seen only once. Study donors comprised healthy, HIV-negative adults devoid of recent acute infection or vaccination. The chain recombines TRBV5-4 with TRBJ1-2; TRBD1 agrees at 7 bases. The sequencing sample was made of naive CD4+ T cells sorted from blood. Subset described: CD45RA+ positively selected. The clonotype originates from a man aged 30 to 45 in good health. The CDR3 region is CASSPALGGGGALANYGYTF. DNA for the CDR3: TGTGCCAGCAGCCCAGCCTTAGGAGGAGGGGGCGCTTTGGCTAACTATGGCTACACCTTC. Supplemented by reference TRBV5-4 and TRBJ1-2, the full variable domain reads ETGVTQSPTHLIKTRGQQVTLRCSSQSGHNTVSWYQQALGQGPQFIFQYYREEENGRGNFPPRFSGLQFPNYSSELNVNALELDDSALYLCASSPALGGGGALANYGYTFGSGTRLTVV.